This T cell receptor beta chain came from a study of blood T cell repertoires in COVID-19. Study in general: In each case, the material was cDNA or gDNA derived from T cells, B-cell-depleted T cells, or PBMCs.

Clones were read by immunoSEQ multiplex PCR, and TCRdb kept only the in-frame ones, dropping some. The table records 200,000 or so clones, around four fifths of them present only once. The germline V gene encodes CDR1 LNHDA and CDR2 SQIVND (reference sequence). The V end was cut by 4 bases, the J end by 0 bases, with 15 bases between. This CDR3 spans 17 amino acids. This sequence joins TRBV19 and TRBJ1-4; TRBD1 might be the D (6 bases). This receptor was obtained from a woman aged 45-59 years who had been exposed to COVID-19. Sequences were obtained from PBMCs or T cells enriched from blood (not recorded which). CDR3 loop: CASSNPGDPSTNEKLFF. CDR3 nucleotide sequence: TGTGCCAGTAGTAATCCAGGGGACCCCTCAACTAATGAAAAACTGTTTTTT.